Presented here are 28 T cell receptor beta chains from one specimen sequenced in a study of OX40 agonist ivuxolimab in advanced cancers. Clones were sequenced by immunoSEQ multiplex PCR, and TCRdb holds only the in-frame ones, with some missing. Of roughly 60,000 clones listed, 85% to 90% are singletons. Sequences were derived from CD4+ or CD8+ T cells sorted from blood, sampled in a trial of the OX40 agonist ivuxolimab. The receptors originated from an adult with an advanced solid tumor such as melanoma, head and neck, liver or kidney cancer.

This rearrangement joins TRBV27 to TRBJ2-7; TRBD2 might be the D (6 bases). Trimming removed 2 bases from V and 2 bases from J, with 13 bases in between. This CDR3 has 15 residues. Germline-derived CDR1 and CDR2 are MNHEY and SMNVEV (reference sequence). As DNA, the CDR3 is TGTGCCAGCAGTTTAGAGGTTGGAGGGCCCTACGAGCAGTACTTC. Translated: CASSLEVGGPYEQYF.

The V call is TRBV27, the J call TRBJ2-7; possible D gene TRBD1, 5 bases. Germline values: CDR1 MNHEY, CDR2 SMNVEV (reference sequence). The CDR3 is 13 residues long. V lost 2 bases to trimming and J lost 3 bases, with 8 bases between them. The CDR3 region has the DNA TGTGCCAGCAGTTTAGACAGAAACTACGAGCAGTACTTC. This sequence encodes CASSLDRNYEQYF.

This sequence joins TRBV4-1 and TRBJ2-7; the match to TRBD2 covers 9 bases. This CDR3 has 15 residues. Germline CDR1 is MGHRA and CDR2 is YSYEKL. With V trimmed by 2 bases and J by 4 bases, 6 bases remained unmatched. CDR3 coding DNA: TGCGCCAGCAGCCAACTTAGCGGGAGTAGGTACGAGCAGTACTTC. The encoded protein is CASSQLSGSRYEQYF.

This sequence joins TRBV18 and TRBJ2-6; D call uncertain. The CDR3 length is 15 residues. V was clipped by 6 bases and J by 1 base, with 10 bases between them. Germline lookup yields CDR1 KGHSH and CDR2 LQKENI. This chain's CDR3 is CASSAQGSGANVLTF. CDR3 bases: TGTGCCAGCTCCGCTCAAGGGTCTGGGGCCAACGTCCTGACTTTC.

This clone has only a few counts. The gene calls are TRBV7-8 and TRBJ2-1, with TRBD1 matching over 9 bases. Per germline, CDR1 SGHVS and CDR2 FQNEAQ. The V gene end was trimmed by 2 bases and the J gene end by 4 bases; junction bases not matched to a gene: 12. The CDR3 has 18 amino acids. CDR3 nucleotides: TGTGCCAGCAGCTTATTAGTTGGACAGGGGCCTGGATACAATGAGCAGTTCTTC. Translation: CASSLLVGQGPGYNEQFF.

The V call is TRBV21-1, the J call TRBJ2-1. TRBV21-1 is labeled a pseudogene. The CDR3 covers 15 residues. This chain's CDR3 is CASSPGKQVTNEQFF. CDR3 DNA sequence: TGTGCCAGCAGCCCGGGGAAACAGGTAACAAATGAGCAGTTCTTC.

Here the CDR3 reads CASSPRQGVYNEQFF. CDR3 nucleotides: TGTGCCAGCAGCCCCCGACAGGGGGTCTACAATGAGCAGTTCTTC. The gene calls are TRBV7-9 and TRBJ2-1; 9 nucleotides align to TRBD1. The ends lost 5 bases at V and 3 bases at J; junction bases unmatched: 5. This CDR3 has 15 amino acids. From germline, CDR1 is SEHNR and CDR2 FQNEAQ (reference sequence).

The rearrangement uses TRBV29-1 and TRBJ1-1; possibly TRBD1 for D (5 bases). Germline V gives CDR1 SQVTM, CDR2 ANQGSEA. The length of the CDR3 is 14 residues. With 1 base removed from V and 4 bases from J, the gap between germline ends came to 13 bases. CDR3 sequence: CSVEGSRGVTEAFF. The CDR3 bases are TGCAGCGTTGAAGGGTCGAGGGGAGTCACTGAAGCTTTCTTT.

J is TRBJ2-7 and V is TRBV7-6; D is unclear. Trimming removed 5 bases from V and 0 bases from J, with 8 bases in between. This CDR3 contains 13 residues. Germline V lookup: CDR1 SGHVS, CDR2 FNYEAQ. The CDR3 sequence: CASSLELSYEQYF. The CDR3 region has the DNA TGTGCCAGCAGCCTAGAACTCTCCTACGAGCAGTACTTC.

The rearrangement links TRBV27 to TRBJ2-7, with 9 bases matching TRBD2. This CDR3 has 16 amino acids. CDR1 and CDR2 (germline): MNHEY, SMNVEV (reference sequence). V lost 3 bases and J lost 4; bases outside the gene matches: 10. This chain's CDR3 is CASSLGGGGTYYEQYF. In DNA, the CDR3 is TGTGCCAGCAGTTTGGGCGGGGGGGGAACCTATTACGAGCAGTACTTC.

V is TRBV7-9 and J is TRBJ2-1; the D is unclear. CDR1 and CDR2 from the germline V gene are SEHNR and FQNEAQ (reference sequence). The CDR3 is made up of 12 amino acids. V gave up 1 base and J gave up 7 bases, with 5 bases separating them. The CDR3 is CASSLVTNEQFF. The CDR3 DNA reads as TGTGCCAGCAGCTTAGTTACAAATGAGCAGTTCTTC.

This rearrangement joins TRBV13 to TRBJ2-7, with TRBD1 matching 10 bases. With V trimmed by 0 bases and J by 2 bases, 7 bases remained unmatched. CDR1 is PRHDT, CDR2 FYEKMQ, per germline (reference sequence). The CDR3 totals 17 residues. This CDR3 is CASSLGLTGQGTYEQYF. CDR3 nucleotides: TGTGCCAGCAGCTTAGGCCTAACGGGACAGGGGACCTACGAGCAGTACTTC. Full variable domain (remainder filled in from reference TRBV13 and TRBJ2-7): AAGVIQSPRHLIKEKRETATLKCYPIPRHDTVYWYQQGPGQDPQFLISFYEKMQSDKGSIPDRFSAQQFSDYHSELNMSSLELGDSALYFCASSLGLTGQGTYEQYFGPGTRLTVT.

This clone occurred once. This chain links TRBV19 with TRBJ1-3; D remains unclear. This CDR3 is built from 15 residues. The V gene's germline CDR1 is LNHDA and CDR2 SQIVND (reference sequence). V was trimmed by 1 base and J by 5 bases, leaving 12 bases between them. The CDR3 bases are TGTGCCAGTAGTATAGTAGCCGGGTCGAGAAACACCATATATTTT. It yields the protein CASSIVAGSRNTIYF.

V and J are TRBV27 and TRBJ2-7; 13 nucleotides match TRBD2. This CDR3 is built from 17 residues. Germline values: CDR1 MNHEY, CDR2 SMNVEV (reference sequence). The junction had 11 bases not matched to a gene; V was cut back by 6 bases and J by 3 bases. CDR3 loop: CASRHKGGLAGDYEQYF. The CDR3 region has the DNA TGTGCCAGCAGGCACAAGGGCGGACTAGCGGGAGACTACGAGCAGTACTTC.

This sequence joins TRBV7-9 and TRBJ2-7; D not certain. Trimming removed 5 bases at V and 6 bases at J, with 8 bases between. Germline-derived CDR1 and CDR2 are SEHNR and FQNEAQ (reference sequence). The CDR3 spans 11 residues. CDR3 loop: CASSPGGEQYF. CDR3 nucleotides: TGTGCCAGCAGCCCAGGTGGCGAGCAGTACTTC.

CDR3 region: CASSLIKGARETQYF. Here the CDR3 DNA reads TGTGCCAGCAGCTTAATAAAGGGGGCTCGGGAGACCCAGTACTTC. The chain has TRBV7-3 and TRBJ2-5; TRBD1 matches 7 bases. J lost 5 bases, V lost 1 base, and 7 bases had no gene match. In germline, CDR1 is SGHTA, CDR2 FQGTGA. The CDR3 is made up of 15 amino acids.

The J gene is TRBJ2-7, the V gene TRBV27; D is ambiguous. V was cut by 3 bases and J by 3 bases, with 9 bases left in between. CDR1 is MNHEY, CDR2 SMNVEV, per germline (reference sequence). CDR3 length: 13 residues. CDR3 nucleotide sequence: TGTGCCAGCAGTTTTGGCAGATACTACGAGCAGTACTTC. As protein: CASSFGRYYEQYF.

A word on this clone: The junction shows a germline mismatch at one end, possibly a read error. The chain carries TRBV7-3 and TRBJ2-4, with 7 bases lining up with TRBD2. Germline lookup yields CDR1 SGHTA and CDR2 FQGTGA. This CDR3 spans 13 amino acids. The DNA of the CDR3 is TGTGCCACCAGCTTAAGGGGAGGGGCACCTGAGTACTTC. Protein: CATSLRGGAPEYF.

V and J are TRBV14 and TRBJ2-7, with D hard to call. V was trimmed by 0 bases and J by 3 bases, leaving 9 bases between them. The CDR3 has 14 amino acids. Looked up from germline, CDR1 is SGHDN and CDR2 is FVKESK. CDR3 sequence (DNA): TGTGCCAGCAGCCAAGAGGGCTGGGGCTACGAGCAGTACTTC. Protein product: CASSQEGWGYEQYF.

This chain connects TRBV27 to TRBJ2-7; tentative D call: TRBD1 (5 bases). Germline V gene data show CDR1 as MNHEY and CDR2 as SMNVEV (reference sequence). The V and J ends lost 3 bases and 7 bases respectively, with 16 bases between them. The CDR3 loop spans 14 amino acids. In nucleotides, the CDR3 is TGTGCCAGCAGTTTCGGGTTTGGGGCCTGGGAGCAGTACTTC. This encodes CASSFGFGAWEQYF.

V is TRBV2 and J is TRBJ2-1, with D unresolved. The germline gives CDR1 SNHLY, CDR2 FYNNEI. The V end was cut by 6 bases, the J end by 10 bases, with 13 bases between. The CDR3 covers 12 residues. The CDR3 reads CASSERRREQFF. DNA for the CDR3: TGTGCCAGCAGCGAGCGCCGTAGGGAGCAGTTCTTC.

The CDR3 coding sequence is TGTGCCAGCAGCTCCGGACTAGTAGCCTACGAGCAGTACTTC. Translation gives CASSSGLVAYEQYF. The V and J genes are TRBV27 and TRBJ2-7, with 7 bases that match TRBD2. V lost 6 bases, J lost 2 bases, and 7 bases stayed unmatched. This CDR3 has 14 residues. Germline V gene lookup returns CDR1 MNHEY and CDR2 SMNVEV (reference sequence).

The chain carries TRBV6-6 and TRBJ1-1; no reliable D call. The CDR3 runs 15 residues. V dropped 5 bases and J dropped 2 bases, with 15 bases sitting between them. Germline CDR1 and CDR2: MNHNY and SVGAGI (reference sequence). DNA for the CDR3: TGTGCCAGCAGTCTGCGGGCGGGAGCCAACACTGAAGCTTTCTTT. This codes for CASSLRAGANTEAFF.

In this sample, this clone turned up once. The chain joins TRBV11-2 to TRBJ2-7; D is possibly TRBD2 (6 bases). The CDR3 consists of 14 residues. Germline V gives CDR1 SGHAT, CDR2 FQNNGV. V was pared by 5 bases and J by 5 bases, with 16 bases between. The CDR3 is CASSLPPPGDEQYF. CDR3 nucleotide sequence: TGTGCCAGCAGCCTACCCCCCCCGGGGGACGAGCAGTACTTC.

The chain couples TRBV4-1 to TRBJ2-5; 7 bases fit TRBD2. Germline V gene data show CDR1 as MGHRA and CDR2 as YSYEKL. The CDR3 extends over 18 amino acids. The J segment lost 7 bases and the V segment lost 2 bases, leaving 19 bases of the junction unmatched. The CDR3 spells CASSQQLGGVAISSTQYF. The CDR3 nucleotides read TGCGCCAGCAGCCAACAATTGGGAGGGGTAGCCATTAGCTCGACCCAGTACTTC.

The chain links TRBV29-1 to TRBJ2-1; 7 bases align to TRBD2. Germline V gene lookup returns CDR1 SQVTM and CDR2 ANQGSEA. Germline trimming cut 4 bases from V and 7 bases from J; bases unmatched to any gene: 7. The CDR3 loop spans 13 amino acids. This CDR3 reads CSVVQRDRNEQFF. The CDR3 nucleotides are TGCAGCGTTGTCCAGCGGGATCGGAATGAGCAGTTCTTC.

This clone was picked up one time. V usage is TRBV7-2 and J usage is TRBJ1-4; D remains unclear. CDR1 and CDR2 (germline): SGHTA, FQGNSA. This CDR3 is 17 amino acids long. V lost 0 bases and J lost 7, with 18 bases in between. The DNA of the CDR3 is TGTGCCAGCAGCTTAGCCCCGAGGGTCCTGCTTGGTGAAAAACTGTTTTTT. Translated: CASSLAPRVLLGEKLFF.

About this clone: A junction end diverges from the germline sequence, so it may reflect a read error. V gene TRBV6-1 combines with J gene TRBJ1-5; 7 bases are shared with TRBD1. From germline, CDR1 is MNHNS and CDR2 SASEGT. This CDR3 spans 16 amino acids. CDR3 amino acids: CASREGLGTENQPQHF. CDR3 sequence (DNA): TGTGCCAGCAGGGAAGGCCTCGGGACAGAGAATCAGCCCCAGCATTTT.